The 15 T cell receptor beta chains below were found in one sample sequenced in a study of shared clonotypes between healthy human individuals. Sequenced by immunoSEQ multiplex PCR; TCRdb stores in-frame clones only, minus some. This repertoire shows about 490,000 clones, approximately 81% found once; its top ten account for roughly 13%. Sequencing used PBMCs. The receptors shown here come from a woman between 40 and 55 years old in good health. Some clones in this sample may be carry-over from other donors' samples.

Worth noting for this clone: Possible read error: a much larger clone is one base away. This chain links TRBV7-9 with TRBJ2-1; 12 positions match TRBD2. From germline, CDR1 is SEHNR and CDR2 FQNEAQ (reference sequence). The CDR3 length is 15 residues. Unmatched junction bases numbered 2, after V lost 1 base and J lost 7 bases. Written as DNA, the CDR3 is TGTGCCAGCAGCTTAGGGACTAGCGGGGTGAATGAGCAGTTCTTC. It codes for CASSLGTSGVNEQFF.

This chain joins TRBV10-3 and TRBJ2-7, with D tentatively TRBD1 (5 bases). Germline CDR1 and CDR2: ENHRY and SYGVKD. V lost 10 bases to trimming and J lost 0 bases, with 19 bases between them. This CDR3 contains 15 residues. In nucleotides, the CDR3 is TGTGCCACCCGCTTTACAGGTACACACTCCTACGAGCAGTACTTC. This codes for CATRFTGTHSYEQYF.

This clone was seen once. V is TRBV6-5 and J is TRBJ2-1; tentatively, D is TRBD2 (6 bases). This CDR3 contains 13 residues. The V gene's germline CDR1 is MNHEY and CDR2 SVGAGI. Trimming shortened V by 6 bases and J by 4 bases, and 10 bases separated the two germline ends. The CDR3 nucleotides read TGTGCCAGCAGACGGACTACATACAATGAGCAGTTCTTC. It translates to CASRRTTYNEQFF.

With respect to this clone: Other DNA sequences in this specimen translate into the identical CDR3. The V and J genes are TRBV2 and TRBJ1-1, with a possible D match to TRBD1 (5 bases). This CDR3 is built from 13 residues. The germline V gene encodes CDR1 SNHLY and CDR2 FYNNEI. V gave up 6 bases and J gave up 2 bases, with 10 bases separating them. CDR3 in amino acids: CASSVQGNTEAFF. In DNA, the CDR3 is TGTGCCAGCAGCGTTCAGGGTAACACTGAAGCTTTCTTT.

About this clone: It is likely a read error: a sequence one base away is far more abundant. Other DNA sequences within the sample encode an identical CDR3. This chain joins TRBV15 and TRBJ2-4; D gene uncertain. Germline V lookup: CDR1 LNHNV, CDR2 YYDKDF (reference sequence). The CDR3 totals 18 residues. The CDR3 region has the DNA TGTGCTACCAGCAGAAGCCATGCTACACAATCTACCAAAAACATTCAGTACTTC. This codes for CATSRSHATQSTKNIQYF.

The CDR3: CASSLQGDTQYF. The CDR3 coding sequence is TGCGCCAGCAGCCTGCAGGGAGATACGCAGTATTTT. The chain employs TRBV4-3 and TRBJ2-3; the D gene is possibly TRBD1 (5 bases). The CDR3 loop spans 12 amino acids. Germline-derived CDR1 and CDR2 are LGHNA and YSLEER. V lost 4 bases, J lost 5 bases, and 7 bases lay in between.

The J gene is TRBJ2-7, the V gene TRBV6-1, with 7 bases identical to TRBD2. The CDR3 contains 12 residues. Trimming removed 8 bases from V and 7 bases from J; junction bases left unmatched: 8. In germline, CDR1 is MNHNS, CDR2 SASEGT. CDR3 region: CASGTEAGEQYF. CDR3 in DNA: TGTGCCAGCGGAACGGAAGCGGGGGAGCAGTACTTC.

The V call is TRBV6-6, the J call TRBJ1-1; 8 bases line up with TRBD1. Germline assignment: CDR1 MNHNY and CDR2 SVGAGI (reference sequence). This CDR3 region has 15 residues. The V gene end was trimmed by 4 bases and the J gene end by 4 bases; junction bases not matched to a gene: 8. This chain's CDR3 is CASSSEPRGLTEAFF. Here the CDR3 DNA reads TGTGCCAGCAGTTCAGAACCCAGGGGGCTCACTGAAGCTTTCTTT.

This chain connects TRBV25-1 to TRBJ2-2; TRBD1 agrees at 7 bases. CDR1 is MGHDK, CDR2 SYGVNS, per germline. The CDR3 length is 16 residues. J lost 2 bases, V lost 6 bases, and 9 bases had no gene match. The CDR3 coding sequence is TGTGCCAGCAGGGCTACCGGGACAGTTAACACCGGGGAGCTGTTTTTT. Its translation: CASRATGTVNTGELFF.

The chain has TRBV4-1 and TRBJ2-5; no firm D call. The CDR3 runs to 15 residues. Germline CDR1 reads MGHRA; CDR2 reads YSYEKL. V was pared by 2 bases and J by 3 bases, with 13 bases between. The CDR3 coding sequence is TGCGCCAGCAGCCAATCGTCTCCCGGCGAAGAGACCCAGTACTTC. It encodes CASSQSSPGEETQYF.

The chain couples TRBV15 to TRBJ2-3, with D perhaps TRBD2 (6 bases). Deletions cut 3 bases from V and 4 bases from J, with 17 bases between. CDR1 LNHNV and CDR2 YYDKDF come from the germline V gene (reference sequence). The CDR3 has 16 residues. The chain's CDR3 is CATSSRTKPPADTQYF. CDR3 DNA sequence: TGTGCCACCAGCAGCCGGACTAAGCCGCCGGCAGATACGCAGTATTTT.

The CDR3 DNA reads as TGTGCCAGCAGGGTCGGCAGCAATCAGCCCCAGCATTTT. Translating gives CASRVGSNQPQHF. V gene TRBV19 combines with J gene TRBJ1-5, with D perhaps matching TRBD1 (5 bases). Trimming took 9 bases from V and 1 from J, leaving 10 bases between them. This CDR3 region has 13 residues. Germline V lookup: CDR1 LNHDA, CDR2 SQIVND (reference sequence).

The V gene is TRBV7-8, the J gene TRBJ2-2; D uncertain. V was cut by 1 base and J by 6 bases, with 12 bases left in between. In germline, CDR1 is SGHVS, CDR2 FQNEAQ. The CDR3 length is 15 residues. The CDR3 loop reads CASSLVAIRAGELFF. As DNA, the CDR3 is TGTGCCAGCAGCTTAGTAGCCATCCGTGCCGGGGAGCTGTTTTTT.

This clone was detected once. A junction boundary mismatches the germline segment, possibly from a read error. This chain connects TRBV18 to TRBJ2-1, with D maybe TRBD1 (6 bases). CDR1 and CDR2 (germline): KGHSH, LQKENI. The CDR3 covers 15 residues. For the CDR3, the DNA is TGTGCCAGCCCACCGGAAGCAGGGGCGGACAATGAGCAGTTCTTC. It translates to CASPPEAGADNEQFF.

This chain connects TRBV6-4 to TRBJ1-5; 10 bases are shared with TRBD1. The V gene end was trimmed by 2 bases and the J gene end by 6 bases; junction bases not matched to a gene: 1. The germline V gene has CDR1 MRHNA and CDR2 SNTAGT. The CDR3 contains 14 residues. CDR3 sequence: CASSDGTGVQPQHF. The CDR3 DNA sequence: TGTGCCAGCAGTGACGGGACAGGGGTTCAGCCCCAGCATTTT.